A single sample gave rise to the 21 T cell receptor beta chains below, sequenced in a study of vaccination and CD4 T cells after COVID-19. The Oncomine TCR Beta short-read assay was what sequenced the DNA obtained from cultured CD4+ T cells. TCRdb redid the calling of the PCR reads with MiXCR, one entry per CDR3 protein. This sample has nearly 7,000 distinct CDR3 sequences; about 80% occur once, and the top ten carry roughly a third. The treatment here: approximately nine-day PBMC culture with coronavirus spike peptide pools or control peptides (ViraFEST assay). For these TCRs, the target antigens are not known. The sequencing sample was made of CD4+ T cells from blood, cultured in vitro. Every receptor here comes from a human donor who had recovered from COVID-19.

In its sample, this clonotype was seen a few times. The rearrangement uses TRBV30 and TRBJ1-1; D is unresolved. The germline V gene encodes CDR1 GTSNPN and CDR2 SVGIG (reference sequence). V lost 3 bases, J lost 0 bases, and 14 bases lay in between. The CDR3 has 15 residues. The CDR3 nucleotides are TGTGCCTGGAGCCGCCCGACACTTATGAACACTGAAGCTTTCTTT. This gives the protein CAWSRPTLMNTEAFF.

V and J are TRBV24-1 and TRBJ2-1, with 7 bases lining up with TRBD1. After removal of 4 bases from V and 2 bases from J, the junction contained 19 bases not matched to a gene. Per germline, CDR1 KGHDR and CDR2 SFDVKD. This CDR3 spans 20 amino acids. The CDR3 loop reads CATSDRADKTDRDPYNEQFF. CDR3 sequence (DNA): TGTGCCACCAGTGACCGCGCCGATAAGACCGACAGGGACCCCTACAATGAGCAGTTCTTC.

The V and J genes are TRBV20-1 and TRBJ2-2; no clear D. Per the germline V gene, CDR1 is DFQATT and CDR2 is SNEGSKA (reference sequence). The CDR3 loop spans 15 amino acids. V dropped 8 bases and J dropped 0 bases, with 16 bases sitting between them. CDR3 nucleotides: TGCAGTTCCCACACGCCAGGCTCGAACACCGGGGAGCTGTTTTTT. The encoded protein is CSSHTPGSNTGELFF.

The chain employs TRBV6-1 and TRBJ1-1; D is unclear. There are 16 residues in the CDR3. Germline values: CDR1 MNHNS, CDR2 SASEGT. V was pared by 6 bases and J by 0 bases, with 17 bases between. CDR3 loop: CASSPPSGRLNTEAFF. CDR3 coding DNA: TGTGCCAGCAGCCCACCCTCGGGCAGGTTGAACACTGAAGCTTTCTTT.

This chain joins TRBV7-2 and TRBJ2-5; D not resolved. V was clipped by 1 base and J by 5 bases, with 11 bases between them. This CDR3 has 14 amino acids. CDR1 and CDR2 from the germline V gene are SGHTA and FQGNSA. CDR3 DNA: TGTGCCAGCAGCTTAGACTCCCCCCCGGAGACCCAGTACTTC. This sequence encodes CASSLDSPPETQYF.

This rearrangement joins TRBV28 to TRBJ2-5, with D perhaps assigned TRBD1 or TRBD2 (5 bases each). The CDR3 runs to 11 residues. V was trimmed by 5 bases and J by 9 bases, leaving 10 bases between them. CDR1 MDHEN and CDR2 SYDVKM come from the germline V gene. CDR3 in DNA: TGTGCCAGCAGTGCCTCGGGGCCCCAGTACTTC. Translating gives CASSASGPQYF.

As for this clonotype: At one boundary the junction diverges from the germline segment, which might be a read error. The chain is built from TRBV6-1 and TRBJ1-6; 8 bases fit TRBD1. There are 15 residues in the CDR3. The germline CDR1 and CDR2 sequences are MNHNS and SASEGT. The CDR3 DNA reads as TGTGCCAGCAGTGGCGCTGGGACAGGCGATTCACTCCTCCACTTT. It yields the protein CASSGAGTGDSLLHF.

The DNA for the CDR3 is TGCAGTGCTAGTCCGGGACTAGCGAACTACAATGAGCAGTTCTTC. This codes for CSASPGLANYNEQFF. V is TRBV20-1 and J is TRBJ2-1; TRBD2 matches 10 bases. V shed 3 bases, J shed 3 bases, and the junction held 5 bases outside the gene matches. There are 15 residues in the CDR3. Germline loops: CDR1 DFQATT, CDR2 SNEGSKA (reference sequence).

This clonotype has only a few counts. The V call is TRBV7-9, the J call TRBJ1-2; 10 positions match TRBD1. Germline loops: CDR1 SEHNR, CDR2 FQNEAQ (reference sequence). V was clipped by 5 bases and J by 7 bases; unmatched bases: 1. The CDR3 extends over 12 amino acids. The CDR3 nucleotides are TGTGCCAGCAGCGGACAGGGGGTTGGCTACACCTTC. It translates to CASSGQGVGYTF.

This clonotype was picked up one time. The chain combines TRBV12-3 or TRBV12-4 with TRBJ1-1; D gene uncertain. The CDR3 is 14 amino acids. V was cut by 5 bases and J by 0 bases, with 10 bases left in between. CDR3 protein: CASSHRRLNTEAFF. CDR3 DNA: TGTGCCAGCAGTCACCGGAGGCTGAACACTGAAGCTTTCTTT.

The chain links TRBV9 to TRBJ2-2; D is unclear. Germline CDR1 and CDR2: SGDLS and YYNGEE. The ends were cut back, 0 bases at V and 1 base at J, with 7 bases in the middle. The CDR3 has 15 amino acids. CDR3 DNA sequence: TGTGCCAGCAGCGTAGGGGGTGGGAACACCGGGGAGCTGTTTTTT. This encodes CASSVGGGNTGELFF.

This chain uses TRBV27 with TRBJ1-5; weak D call: TRBD1 (5 bases). V was clipped by 6 bases and J by 0 bases, with 18 bases between them. The germline gives CDR1 MNHEY, CDR2 SMNVEV (reference sequence). The CDR3 spans 17 residues. Here the CDR3 DNA reads TGTGCCAGCAGCCGTATGACTGGGGGGGATAGCAATCAGCCCCAGCATTTT. This sequence encodes CASSRMTGGDSNQPQHF.

The J gene is TRBJ2-5, the V gene TRBV6-2 or TRBV6-3, with a tentative D call TRBD2 (7 bases). This CDR3 has 15 amino acids. With 2 bases removed from V and 3 bases from J, the gap between germline ends came to 13 bases. Per the germline V gene, CDR1 is MNHEY and CDR2 is SVGEGT. CDR3 residues: CASSYGGAGEETQYF. For the CDR3, the DNA is TGTGCCAGCAGTTACGGGGGGGCCGGGGAAGAGACCCAGTACTTC.

The chain uses TRBV2 and TRBJ1-5; D might be TRBD1 (5 bases). The V gene's germline CDR1 is SNHLY and CDR2 FYNNEI. The CDR3 runs to 15 residues. V lost 8 bases, J lost 0 bases, and 14 bases lay in between. The CDR3 is CASRGTDYSNQPQHF. CDR3 coding DNA: TGTGCCAGCCGGGGGACGGATTATAGCAATCAGCCCCAGCATTTT.

Here the CDR3 DNA reads TGTGCCAGTAGCATACCGGACAGGGGGAATTCACCCCTCCACTTT. Protein sequence: CASSIPDRGNSPLHF. V is TRBV19 and J is TRBJ1-6; 10 bases align to TRBD1. The CDR3 length is 15 residues. Germline V CDR1 and CDR2: LNHDA, SQIVND (reference sequence). The V and J ends lost 6 bases and 7 bases, in that order; junction bases with no gene match: 6.

This clonotype appeared a few times. The chain employs TRBV20-1 and TRBJ2-3; TRBD2 matches 13 bases. Germline CDR1 is DFQATT and CDR2 is SNEGSKA (reference sequence). V was clipped by 4 bases and J by 1 base; unmatched bases: 14. This CDR3 contains 19 residues. This CDR3 is CSATRGLAGAFIGTDTQYF. The CDR3 DNA is TGCAGTGCTACAAGAGGACTAGCGGGAGCGTTCATAGGCACAGATACGCAGTATTTT.

This clonotype was found once. This chain connects TRBV30 to TRBJ2-5; D may be TRBD1 or TRBD2 (5 bases each). V was cut by 0 bases and J by 8 bases, with 19 bases left in between. This CDR3 spans 15 amino acids. Germline CDR1 reads GTSNPN; CDR2 reads SVGIG (reference sequence). The CDR3 here is CAWSVLGTPENTQYF. DNA for the CDR3: TGTGCCTGGAGTGTACTAGGGACCCCCGAAAATACCCAGTACTTC.

The chain uses TRBV11-3 and TRBJ1-4; TRBD1 agrees at 7 bases. V lost 5 bases and J lost 3; bases outside the gene matches: 9. Germline CDR1 and CDR2: SGHNT and YENEEA. The length of the CDR3 is 16 residues. CDR3: CASSLSGQAPNEKLFF. The CDR3 nucleotides read TGTGCCAGCAGCCTGTCAGGACAGGCCCCTAATGAAAAACTGTTTTTT.

The rearrangement links TRBV20-1 to TRBJ2-1; D is perhaps TRBD2 (7 bases). The CDR3 runs 15 residues. V gave up 6 bases and J gave up 3 bases, with 18 bases separating them. The germline gives CDR1 DFQATT, CDR2 SNEGSKA (reference sequence). CDR3 coding DNA: TGCAGTGCCCCCATTTGGGGGGGGCTCTACAATGAGCAGTTCTTC. Translated: CSAPIWGGLYNEQFF.

The CDR3 nucleotides are TGCGCCAGCAGTCAACCCCCGACAGGGGGCGTCAGTTCACCCCTCCACTTT. As protein: CASSQPPTGGVSSPLHF. V gene TRBV23-1 combines with J gene TRBJ1-6, with 10 nucleotides matching TRBD1. TRBV23-1 is flagged as an ORF with uncertain function. This CDR3 has 17 residues. Trimming removed 2 bases from V and 9 bases from J; junction bases left unmatched: 10.

This clonotype has a handful of counts. The chain joins TRBV2 to TRBJ1-5, with D unresolved. Per the germline V gene, CDR1 is SNHLY and CDR2 is FYNNEI. The CDR3 is made up of 13 amino acids. V was trimmed by 7 bases and J by 0 bases, leaving 7 bases between them. CDR3 sequence: CASNINSNQPQHF. CDR3 sequence (DNA): TGTGCCAGCAATATTAATAGCAATCAGCCCCAGCATTTT.